The entry below gives a single TCR beta chain sequence along with its context. Treatment of the sample: 15 to 20 received Ad26.COV2.S at low or high dose, single or two shots; about 5 received placebo; per-sample allocation not given. Specimens were obtained on day 63 following the first vaccine or placebo injection. This sample stems from a study of Ad26.COV2.S vaccination and SARS-CoV-2 variants. CDR3 length: 13 residues. Per the germline V gene, CDR1 is SGHAT and CDR2 is FQNNGV. Deletions cut 5 bases from V and 6 bases from J, with 14 bases between. Assay used: immunoSEQ multiplex PCR; TCRdb lists only in-frame clones, some missing. Among hundreds of thousands of clones listed, around 92% were seen once.

This sequence joins TRBV11-2 and TRBJ2-7, with TRBD2 as a possible D gene (6 bases). This specimen consisted of peripheral blood, obtained in a trial of Ad26.COV2.S vaccine versus placebo. The TCR sequence derives from a person aged 18-65 years who received the Ad26.COV2.S COVID-19 vaccine or a placebo. The DNA of the CDR3 is TGTGCCAGCAGCCAACCGGGACTCCTCGAGCAGTACTTC. It codes for CASSQPGLLEQYF.